Included here is one T cell receptor beta chain sequence, with context. The antigen is not known. Clones were sequenced by immunoSEQ multiplex PCR, and TCRdb holds only the in-frame ones, with some missing. The table records about 46,000 clones, about nine tenths of them present only once. This entry is derived from a study of OX40 agonist ivuxolimab in advanced cancers. For the study at large: Enrollees could have had prior anti-PD-1, anti-PD-L1 or anti-CTLA-4 therapy, which about 42% had received. Three patients, one with hepatocellular carcinoma and two with cutaneous melanoma, responded partially. Study findings and constraints: CD4+ T cells averaged fewer expanded clones than CD8+ T cells. CD4+ and CD8+ blood T cells expanded clonally by week 6 at 0.1 to 3.0 mg/kg.

Trimming removed 7 bases from V and 2 bases from J; junction bases left unmatched: 12. Germline V gene data show CDR1 as GTSNPN and CDR2 as SVGIG (reference sequence). The CDR3 totals 15 residues. This chain uses TRBV30 with TRBJ2-7, with 9 bases that match TRBD1. The material was CD4+ or CD8+ T cells sorted from blood, obtained in a trial of the OX40 agonist ivuxolimab. The clonotype was recovered from an adult with an advanced solid tumor such as melanoma, head and neck, liver or kidney cancer. CDR3 residues: CASSDRGENPYEQYF. DNA for the CDR3: TGTGCCTCGTCGGACAGGGGAGAGAACCCCTACGAGCAGTACTTC.